The 23 T cell receptor beta chains reported below all come from one sample, sequenced in a study of CD8+CD57+ T cells in acquired aplastic anemia. For CDR3 and TCR beta VDJ profiling, genomic DNA was the template used. TCRdb analysed the reads with MiXCR anew, one entry per CDR3 protein. This table holds under 200,000 distinct CDR3 sequences, roughly 48% found once. In patients chosen for sequencing, flow cytometry had shown CD8+CD57+ cell expansion. Sequencing was carried out using sorted CD4+, CD8+, or CD8+CD57+ T cells (not recorded which) from PBMCs. All receptors derive from a human donor with aplastic anemia.

CDR3 protein: CASRDTETLHF. The CDR3 region has the DNA TGCGCCAGCAGGGATACGGAGACTCTCCACTTT. V gene TRBV5-1 combines with J gene TRBJ1-6; D is undetermined. Germline CDR1 and CDR2: SGHRS and YFSETQ. Between the trimmed V and J ends, which lost 5 bases and 16 bases, there was a span of 13 bases. The CDR3 contains 11 residues.

This clonotype was recorded many times. The chain carries TRBV6-5 and TRBJ2-7, with 10 positions matching TRBD1. V gave up 2 bases and J gave up 3 bases; unmatched junction bases: 7. From germline, CDR1 is MNHEY and CDR2 SVGAGI. There are 16 residues in the CDR3. CDR3 DNA sequence: TGTGCCAGCAGTTACGTGCACCGGGACAGGGGCTACGAGCAGTACTTC. Translated: CASSYVHRDRGYEQYF.

The chain recombines TRBV11-2 with TRBJ1-5; D possibly corresponds to TRBD1 (5 bases). The CDR3 covers 16 residues. Germline V gene data show CDR1 as SGHAT and CDR2 as FQNNGV. The V end lost 1 base, the J end lost 4 bases, and 14 bases lay between the germline ends. CDR3 loop: CASSLGDLIPNQPQHF. The CDR3 nucleotides read TGTGCCAGCAGCTTAGGGGACTTAATTCCTAATCAGCCCCAGCATTTT.

Remarks on this clonotype: Likely a read error: the CDR3 ends without its conserved phenylalanine or tryptophan. The V and J genes are TRBV20-1 and TRBJ2-2; TRBD2 matches at 7 bases. The junction had 6 bases not matched to a gene; V was cut back by 0 bases and J by 5 bases. Germline V gene sequence: CDR1 DFQATT, CDR2 SNEGSKA (reference sequence). This CDR3 is built from 15 residues. CDR3 residues: CSAREEGRVTGELFL. In DNA form, the CDR3 reads TGCAGTGCTAGAGAAGAGGGGAGGGTAACCGGGGAGCTGTTTCTT.

The chain recombines TRBV20-1 with TRBJ2-7; 7 positions agree with TRBD1. Looked up from germline, CDR1 is DFQATT and CDR2 is SNEGSKA (reference sequence). The V gene end was trimmed by 6 bases and the J gene end by 7 bases; junction bases not matched to a gene: 12. The CDR3 runs to 13 residues. CDR3 region: CSARTRGQGEQYF. DNA for the CDR3: TGCAGTGCCCGGACGAGGGGGCAAGGGGAGCAGTACTTC.

This clonotype showed up many times. The V and J genes are TRBV7-9 and TRBJ2-3; TRBD2 aligns across 9 bases. The CDR3 contains 18 residues. V shed 0 bases, J shed 7 bases, and the junction held 14 bases outside the gene matches. Germline values: CDR1 SEHNR, CDR2 FQNEAQ (reference sequence). CDR3 nucleotides: TGTGCCAGCAGCTTAGCGGCTTTAGGCGGGAGGGCCTTAAATACGCAGTATTTT. As protein: CASSLAALGGRALNTQYF.

The J gene is TRBJ2-3, the V gene TRBV7-4; either TRBD1 or TRBD2 may supply D (5 bases each). Trimming shortened V by 8 bases and J by 0 bases, and 18 bases separated the two germline ends. The CDR3 is 16 amino acids. CDR1 is SGHVT, CDR2 SQSDAQ, per germline. CDR3 region: CASERVAGTSTDTQYF. The CDR3 bases are TGTGCCAGCGAGAGGGTGGCAGGGACCAGCACAGATACGCAGTATTTT. The whole variable domain, filled in from reference TRBV7-4 and TRBJ2-3, reads GAGVSQSPRYKVAKRGRDVALRCDSISGHVTLYWYRQTLGQGSEVLTYSQSDAQRDKSGRPSGRFSAERPERSVSTLKIQRTEQGDSAVYLCASERVAGTSTDTQYFGPGTRLTVL.

This clonotype appeared a few times. DNA for the CDR3: TGTGCCAGCAGCCAGGACAGGGGGAGCAATCAGCCCCAGCATTTT. It translates to CASSQDRGSNQPQHF. The rearrangement uses TRBV4-2 and TRBJ1-5; 10 bases match TRBD1. The V and J ends lost 3 bases and 1 base, in that order; junction bases with no gene match: 0. The CDR3 runs to 15 residues. Per germline, CDR1 LGHNA and CDR2 YNFKEQ.

This clonotype was seen many times. The rearrangement links TRBV10-2 to TRBJ2-7; weak D call: TRBD2 (5 bases). The length of the CDR3 is 13 residues. V lost 6 bases, J lost 1 base, and 10 bases lay in between. Germline CDR1 reads WSHSY; CDR2 reads SAAADI. The chain's CDR3 is CASSQSGSYEQYF. CDR3 DNA sequence: TGCGCCAGCAGCCAGTCGGGGTCCTACGAGCAGTACTTC.

Notes on this clonotype: This could be a read error, since a much larger clone is one nucleotide away. The rearrangement uses TRBV5-6 and TRBJ1-4; unclear D gene. The CDR3 loop spans 16 amino acids. Germline CDR1 SGHDT, CDR2 YYEEEE. In DNA, the CDR3 is TGTGCCGGCAGCATCTCGCCAAGTGCAACTAATGAAAAACTGTTTTTT. It encodes CAGSISPSATNEKLFF.

The rearrangement joins TRBV7-2 to TRBJ1-2; D gene unclear. V gave up 5 bases and J gave up 4 bases, with 8 bases separating them. Germline-derived CDR1 and CDR2 are SGHTA and FQGNSA. The CDR3 is made up of 12 amino acids. The DNA for the CDR3 is TGTGCCAGCAGCCACAGCTCCTATGGCTACACCTTC. Its translation is CASSHSSYGYTF.

The genes are TRBV7-9 and TRBJ2-3; D is uncertain. Germline V gene sequence: CDR1 SEHNR, CDR2 FQNEAQ (reference sequence). CDR3 length equals 13 residues. Between the trimmed V and J ends, which lost 5 bases and 0 bases, there was a span of 6 bases. The CDR3 DNA is TGTGCCAGCAGCCCAGCTAGCACAGATACGCAGTATTTT. This gives the protein CASSPASTDTQYF.

Ten or more counts support this clonotype. The chain couples TRBV7-9 to TRBJ2-3, with TRBD1 matching over 8 bases. CDR1 is SEHNR, CDR2 FQNEAQ, per germline (reference sequence). Trimming cost V 4 bases and J 3 bases; bases outside gene matches: 9. CDR3 size: 16 residues. CDR3 amino acids: CASSSTGGYETDTQYF. In DNA, the CDR3 is TGTGCCAGCAGCTCTACAGGGGGGTACGAGACAGATACGCAGTATTTT.

The V call is TRBV2, the J call TRBJ1-1; unclear D gene. Trimming removed 7 bases at V and 1 base at J, with 4 bases between. From germline, CDR1 is SNHLY and CDR2 FYNNEI. This CDR3 contains 11 residues. This chain's CDR3 is CASTGNTEAFF. In DNA, the CDR3 is TGTGCCAGCACGGGGAACACTGAAGCTTTCTTT.

This clonotype appeared once. The CDR3 nucleotides are TGTGCCAGCAGCTTAGAACAGCAAAAAAATTCACCCCTCCACTTT. This codes for CASSLEQQKNSPLHF. The chain uses TRBV7-6 and TRBJ1-6; D gene unclear. Germline assignment: CDR1 SGHVS and CDR2 FNYEAQ. V lost 1 base and J lost 7, with 11 bases in between. The CDR3 extends over 15 amino acids. Variable domain in full (rest from reference TRBV7-6 and TRBJ1-6): GAGVSQSPRYKVTKRGQDVALRCDPISGHVSLYWYRQALGQGPEFLTYFNYEAQQDKSGLPNDRFSAERPEGSISTLTIQRTEQRDSAMYRCASSLEQQKNSPLHFGNGTRLTVT.

This clonotype was recorded at least ten times. The chain combines TRBV24-1 with TRBJ2-1; 9 bases match TRBD1. The CDR3 totals 15 residues. Germline CDR1 reads KGHDR; CDR2 reads SFDVKD. Trimming took 1 base from V and 5 from J; bases not matched to a gene: 2. The CDR3 nucleotides are TGTGCCACCAGTGATTTCCGGGACAGGGACAATGAGCAGTTCTTC. This codes for CATSDFRDRDNEQFF.

For this clonotype: The CDR3 does not close with the conserved phenylalanine or tryptophan, likely indicating a read error. V gene TRBV29-1 combines with J gene TRBJ2-7; TRBD1 agrees at 7 bases. With 3 bases clipped from V and 2 bases from J, the junction kept 4 bases outside the gene matches. The CDR3 spans 13 residues. In germline, CDR1 is SQVTM, CDR2 ANQGSEA. In DNA form, the CDR3 reads TGCAGCGTTGAGGCAGGGGGTCCCTACGAGCAGTACCTC. This sequence encodes CSVEAGGPYEQYL.

V is TRBV2 and J is TRBJ2-3, with TRBD1 as a possible D gene (7 bases). Germline CDR1 and CDR2: SNHLY and FYNNEI. The CDR3 extends over 17 amino acids. V was trimmed by 4 bases and J by 2 bases, leaving 19 bases between them. The chain's CDR3 is CASSAGVGQVFTDTQYF. In nucleotides, the CDR3 is TGTGCCAGCAGTGCGGGGGTCGGACAGGTTTTCACAGATACGCAGTATTTT. The whole variable domain, filled in from reference TRBV2 and TRBJ2-3, reads EPEVTQTPSHQVTQMGQEVILRCVPISNHLYFYWYRQILGQKVEFLVSFYNNEISEKSEIFDDQFSVERPDGSNFTLKIRSTKLEDSAMYFCASSAGVGQVFTDTQYFGPGTRLTVL.

Details on this clonotype: A read error may account for a junction end that differs from germline. The V call is TRBV6-2 or TRBV6-3, the J call TRBJ2-1, with 9 bases aligning to TRBD1. Germline lookup yields CDR1 MNHEY and CDR2 SVGEGT. The CDR3 spans 17 residues. CDR3 in amino acids: CASSYLTGTGSYNEQLF. The CDR3 DNA sequence: TGTGCCAGCAGTTACTTAACCGGGACAGGGTCCTACAATGAGCAGCTCTTC.

Many counts were recorded for this clonotype. The V gene is TRBV9, the J gene TRBJ2-7, with 9 bases matching TRBD1. Unmatched junction bases numbered 7, after V lost 3 bases and J lost 6 bases. Germline V gene sequence: CDR1 SGDLS, CDR2 YYNGEE. The CDR3 totals 14 residues. The CDR3 reads CASSGGTGYGEQYF. The CDR3 nucleotides are TGTGCCAGCAGCGGAGGGACAGGGTACGGCGAGCAGTACTTC. The variable domain in full, completed from reference TRBV9 and TRBJ2-7, reads DSGVTQTPKHLITATGQRVTLRCSPRSGDLSVYWYQQSLDQGLQFLIQYYNGEERAKGNILERFSAQQFPDLHSELNLSSLELGDSALYFCASSGGTGYGEQYFGPGTRLTVT.

This clonotype was seen many times. The chain carries TRBV10-1 and TRBJ2-3; D unresolved. The V end lost 0 bases, the J end lost 6 bases, and 4 bases lay between the germline ends. The CDR3 has 12 amino acids. From germline, CDR1 is WNHNN and CDR2 SYGVQD (reference sequence). CDR3 sequence (DNA): TGCGCCAGCAGTGAGTCGGGGGATACGCAGTATTTT. Its translation: CASSESGDTQYF.

This clonotype occurred many times. The J gene is TRBJ2-7, the V gene TRBV11-1; no reliable D call. Trimming removed 4 bases from V and 0 bases from J, with 13 bases in between. Germline V gene sequence: CDR1 SGHAT, CDR2 FQDESV (reference sequence). The CDR3 consists of 15 residues. CDR3 in amino acids: CASSSIPKGSYEQYF. Written as DNA, the CDR3 is TGTGCCAGCAGCTCAATCCCCAAGGGCTCCTACGAGCAGTACTTC.

The chain links TRBV25-1 to TRBJ2-2; D is unclear. This CDR3 has 12 amino acids. V lost 6 bases to trimming and J lost 6 bases, with 8 bases between them. Germline CDR1 MGHDK, CDR2 SYGVNS. As DNA, the CDR3 is TGTGCCAGCAGGGGTGGCGCCGGGGAGCTGTTTTTT. This encodes CASRGGAGELFF.